These 27 T cell receptor beta chains originate from one sample sequenced in a study of identical twins. TCRdb itself ran the 5' RACE reads through MiXCR, one entry per CDR3 protein. Among about 570,000 distinct CDR3 sequences listed, nearly 10% were seen once. Separately, the same data were catalogued under a study of yellow fever vaccine responses in identical twins.

The sample was PBMCs. The receptors were sampled from a woman aged 18-35 years in good health.

A few counts support this clonotype. The chain couples TRBV10-3 to TRBJ2-3, with D perhaps matching TRBD1 (6 bases). Per the germline V gene, CDR1 is ENHRY and CDR2 is SYGVKD. The CDR3 consists of 14 residues. V lost 2 bases to trimming and J lost 3 bases, with 9 bases between them. CDR3 sequence (DNA): TGTGCCATCAGTGAGAGACAGGATACAGATACGCAGTATTTT. Translating gives CAISERQDTDTQYF.

J is TRBJ2-3 and V is TRBV2; no clear D gene. Trimming took 4 bases from V and 0 from J, leaving 14 bases between them. This CDR3 is built from 16 residues. CDR1 is SNHLY, CDR2 FYNNEI, per germline. CDR3 sequence reads: CASSVLYFTSTDTQYF. The CDR3 DNA reads as TGTGCCAGCAGTGTTCTATACTTCACTAGCACAGATACGCAGTATTTT.

In its sample, this clonotype was seen many times. The V call is TRBV25-1, the J call TRBJ1-3, with D perhaps TRBD1 (5 bases). The germline V gene encodes CDR1 MGHDK and CDR2 SYGVNS. Between the trimmed V and J ends, which lost 1 base and 2 bases, there was a span of 12 bases. The CDR3 length is 16 residues. The DNA of the CDR3 is TGTGCCAGCAGTGAATGGGACCGGGGGGCTGGAAACACCATATATTTT. Amino acids: CASSEWDRGAGNTIYF.

This chain links TRBV5-1 with TRBJ2-3, with TRBD1 matching 9 bases. With V trimmed by 3 bases and J by 5 bases, 4 bases remained unmatched. Per germline, CDR1 SGHRS and CDR2 YFSETQ. The CDR3 has 14 residues. The DNA of the CDR3 is TGCGCCAGCAGCTCGGGACAGGGACAAGATACGCAGTATTTT. It codes for CASSSGQGQDTQYF.

The chain is built from TRBV9 and TRBJ2-1, with TRBD2 matching 10 bases. The J segment lost 0 bases and the V segment lost 0 bases, leaving 3 bases of the junction unmatched. The length of the CDR3 is 17 residues. In germline, CDR1 is SGDLS, CDR2 YYNGEE. CDR3 coding DNA: TGTGCCAGCAGCGTAGGACTAGCGGGTAACTCCTACAATGAGCAGTTCTTC. It yields the protein CASSVGLAGNSYNEQFF. Drawing the rest from reference TRBV9 and TRBJ2-1, the complete variable domain is DSGVTQTPKHLITATGQRVTLRCSPRSGDLSVYWYQQSLDQGLQFLIQYYNGEERAKGNILERFSAQQFPDLHSELNLSSLELGDSALYFCASSVGLAGNSYNEQFFGPGTRLTVL.

Only a few counts were recorded for this clonotype. The gene calls are TRBV7-9 and TRBJ2-7; D remains unclear. CDR3 length: 13 amino acids. CDR1 and CDR2 (germline): SEHNR, FQNEAQ (reference sequence). Trimming pared 7 bases from V and 5 bases from J, leaving 15 bases between. As DNA, the CDR3 is TGTGCCAGCACCCCCTCCGGAGCCCACGAGCAGTACTTC. This translates into CASTPSGAHEQYF.

The chain is built from TRBV20-1 and TRBJ2-7; 7 bases map to TRBD1. Germline V gene data show CDR1 as DFQATT and CDR2 as SNEGSKA (reference sequence). J was trimmed by 3 bases and V by 6 bases; bases with no gene match: 17. The CDR3 spans 16 residues. The CDR3 sequence: CSANLRPGQMNYEQYF. The CDR3 nucleotides are TGCAGTGCCAATTTAAGACCGGGACAGATGAACTACGAGCAGTACTTC.

This clonotype occurred many times. V usage is TRBV20-1 and J usage is TRBJ2-7; D call uncertain. Trimming left V 3 bases short and J 2 bases short, with 11 bases between. CDR3 length: 13 residues. Germline V gene lookup returns CDR1 DFQATT and CDR2 SNEGSKA (reference sequence). Here the CDR3 reads CSASIRVPYEQYF. The CDR3 DNA reads TGCAGTGCTAGTATTAGGGTCCCCTACGAGCAGTACTTC.

This clonotype was counted ten times or more. The CDR3: CASSSGTADNQPQHF. CDR3 DNA: TGTGCCAGCAGTTCAGGGACAGCCGACAATCAGCCCCAGCATTTT. This rearrangement joins TRBV12-3 or TRBV12-4 to TRBJ1-5; 7 nucleotides agree with TRBD1. This CDR3 has 15 residues. Germline trimming cut 4 bases from V and 3 bases from J; bases unmatched to any gene: 6.

This clonotype was observed a single time. The chain is built from TRBV19 and TRBJ2-1; D could derive from TRBD1 or TRBD2 (5 bases each). Germline V gene lookup returns CDR1 LNHDA and CDR2 SQIVND (reference sequence). The V end was cut by 6 bases, the J end by 9 bases, with 21 bases between. The CDR3 has 15 amino acids. The CDR3 protein is CASSRGETMIGEQFF. CDR3 coding DNA: TGTGCCAGTAGCCGAGGGGAGACTATGATAGGTGAGCAGTTCTTC.

This clonotype has ten or more counts. The V gene is TRBV20-1, the J gene TRBJ2-2, with D unresolved. V was trimmed by 0 bases and J by 0 bases, leaving 14 bases between them. There are 17 residues in the CDR3. From germline, CDR1 is DFQATT and CDR2 SNEGSKA (reference sequence). As DNA, the CDR3 is TGCAGTGCTAGAGATGGTGTCATGAAGACGAACACCGGGGAGCTGTTTTTT. Translation: CSARDGVMKTNTGELFF.

The rearrangement links TRBV27 to TRBJ2-7, with D possibly TRBD2 on 7 matching bases. CDR3 length: 13 amino acids. Germline loops: CDR1 MNHEY, CDR2 SMNVEV (reference sequence). Trimming shortened V by 7 bases and J by 4 bases, and 14 bases separated the two germline ends. The CDR3 DNA is TGTGCCAGCATGGGGGGGCTGGGGTACGAGCAGTACTTC. Translation: CASMGGLGYEQYF.

The chain couples TRBV19 to TRBJ2-3, with a tentative D call TRBD1 (6 bases). Trimming pared 4 bases from V and 2 bases from J, leaving 13 bases between. Germline CDR1 reads LNHDA; CDR2 reads SQIVND (reference sequence). This CDR3 spans 15 amino acids. The CDR3 here is CASSTGTRSTDTQYF. In DNA form, the CDR3 reads TGTGCCAGTAGTACTGGGACACGCTCCACAGATACGCAGTATTTT.

This clonotype came up a few times. The V call is TRBV18, the J call TRBJ2-7; a possible D gene is TRBD1 (6 bases). This CDR3 spans 15 amino acids. Germline values: CDR1 KGHSH, CDR2 LQKENI. Trimming shortened V by 3 bases and J by 0 bases, and 12 bases separated the two germline ends. CDR3 amino acids: CASSPTDRSSYEQYF. The DNA of the CDR3 is TGTGCCAGCTCACCTACTGACAGGAGCTCCTACGAGCAGTACTTC.

In its sample, this clonotype was seen a few times. The rearrangement joins TRBV7-9 to TRBJ2-7, with D hard to call. The CDR3 totals 13 residues. The germline V gene has CDR1 SEHNR and CDR2 FQNEAQ (reference sequence). Trimming removed 5 bases at V and 2 bases at J, with 10 bases between. In nucleotides, the CDR3 is TGTGCCAGCAGCCCCCATGGAGCCTACGAGCAGTACTTC. This codes for CASSPHGAYEQYF.

This clonotype has at least ten counts. This chain uses TRBV6-1 with TRBJ2-7, with 8 positions matching TRBD1. With V trimmed by 6 bases and J by 5 bases, 6 bases remained unmatched. Germline values: CDR1 MNHNS, CDR2 SASEGT. The CDR3 is 13 residues long. The CDR3 is CASRFRQGNEQYF. CDR3 DNA sequence: TGTGCCAGCAGGTTCAGACAGGGGAACGAGCAGTACTTC.

This clonotype was seen a handful of times. The gene calls are TRBV20-1 and TRBJ1-4, with TRBD1 matching 7 bases. The germline gives CDR1 DFQATT, CDR2 SNEGSKA (reference sequence). V gave up 1 base and J gave up 7 bases; unmatched junction bases: 6. The length of the CDR3 is 14 residues. This chain's CDR3 is CSARGKGGGEKLFF. The CDR3 DNA reads TGCAGTGCTAGAGGAAAAGGGGGCGGTGAAAAACTGTTTTTT.

V gene TRBV7-3 combines with J gene TRBJ2-1; 10 positions agree with TRBD1. The CDR3 contains 16 residues. The V segment lost 5 bases and the J segment 7 bases; nucleotides outside the gene matches: 11. The germline gives CDR1 SGHTA, CDR2 FQGTGA. The CDR3 bases are TGTGCCAGCAGCCCCCCAAACGGACAGGGGGTAAATGAGCAGTTCTTC. Translating it yields CASSPPNGQGVNEQFF.

This clonotype was seen a handful of times. V is TRBV20-1 and J is TRBJ2-7; 12 bases are shared with TRBD1. The germline V gene encodes CDR1 DFQATT and CDR2 SNEGSKA (reference sequence). The CDR3 has 14 residues. The V gene end was trimmed by 1 base and the J gene end by 5 bases; junction bases not matched to a gene: 3. CDR3 bases: TGCAGTGCTAGAGTGGGACAGGGGGCCAACGAGCAGTACTTC. It codes for CSARVGQGANEQYF.

V usage is TRBV20-1 and J usage is TRBJ2-7, with D maybe TRBD1 (5 bases). The V end lost 0 bases, the J end lost 3 bases, and 15 bases lay between the germline ends. The germline CDR1 and CDR2 sequences are DFQATT and SNEGSKA (reference sequence). This CDR3 comprises 15 residues. This CDR3 is CSARDSYFQGYEQYF. The CDR3 nucleotides are TGCAGTGCTAGAGATAGTTACTTCCAGGGCTACGAGCAGTACTTC.

This clonotype was seen only a few times. V gene TRBV12-3 or TRBV12-4 combines with J gene TRBJ2-1; D is undetermined. The CDR3 loop spans 12 amino acids. Trimming removed 5 bases from V and 10 bases from J, with 12 bases in between. The CDR3 is CASSHSSVEQFF. DNA of the CDR3: TGTGCCAGCAGTCACTCCTCGGTAGAGCAGTTCTTC.

The table lists this clonotype with many counts. J is TRBJ2-7 and V is TRBV27; 9 bases map to TRBD1. The CDR3 has 17 amino acids. CDR1 is MNHEY and CDR2 is SMNVEV in the germline V gene (reference sequence). V lost 1 base, J lost 3 bases, and 10 bases stayed unmatched. The CDR3 nucleotides are TGTGCCAGCAGTTTATTATCTCCGGGACAGGGAAACTACGAGCAGTACTTC. This translates into CASSLLSPGQGNYEQYF.

This clonotype was recorded at least ten times. The chain uses TRBV29-1 and TRBJ2-2, with 11 nucleotides matching TRBD2. Germline V gene sequence: CDR1 SQVTM, CDR2 ANQGSEA. V lost 7 bases to trimming and J lost 3 bases; unmatched junction nucleotides: 4. The CDR3 runs to 14 residues. Here the CDR3 DNA reads TGCAGCGCTCTAGCGGGAGGAGACACCGGGGAGCTGTTTTTT. Translating it yields CSALAGGDTGELFF.

This clonotype occurred a few times. The chain links TRBV11-2 to TRBJ2-1; the D is unclear. The CDR3 is 16 amino acids. The V end lost 3 bases, the J end lost 8 bases, and 20 bases lay between the germline ends. CDR1 is SGHAT, CDR2 FQNNGV, per germline. The CDR3 here is CASSFGPSLYADEQFF. Here the CDR3 DNA reads TGTGCCAGCAGCTTTGGGCCCTCTCTTTACGCCGATGAGCAGTTCTTC.

This clonotype was recorded at least ten times. This chain links TRBV20-1 with TRBJ2-5; 10 positions match TRBD2. This CDR3 has 14 amino acids. V gave up 6 bases and J gave up 3 bases; unmatched junction bases: 7. Per the germline V gene, CDR1 is DFQATT and CDR2 is SNEGSKA (reference sequence). The DNA of the CDR3 is TGCAGTGCCAGGAGCGGGGGGGAGGAAGAGACCCAGTACTTC. Residues: CSARSGGEEETQYF.

The chain joins TRBV5-5 to TRBJ2-1, with 11 bases matching TRBD2. V lost 2 bases, J lost 9 bases, and 7 bases stayed unmatched. CDR3 length: 15 amino acids. Germline CDR1 SGHKS, CDR2 YYEKEE (reference sequence). For the CDR3, the DNA is TGTGCCAGCAGCTTAGTTAGCGGGAGGGCTTCTGAGCAGTTCTTC. It is translated as CASSLVSGRASEQFF.

On this clonotype: One base away lies a much larger clone, so this may be a sequencing read error. This chain joins TRBV4-3 and TRBJ2-1; possible D gene TRBD2, 6 bases. The CDR3 covers 19 residues. The V and J ends lost 0 bases and 0 bases respectively, with 18 bases between them. In germline, CDR1 is LGHNA, CDR2 YSLEER. CDR3 nucleotide sequence: TGCGCCAGCAGCCAAGATATAGGCACCAGCGGGCGCTCCTACAATGAGCAGTTCTTC. Its translation is CASSQDIGTSGRSYNEQFF.